This record covers a single T cell receptor (beta chain). Its antigen is not identified. The sample comes from a study of T cells in Graves' hyperthyroidism and ophthalmopathy. Study-wide findings and caveats: Appearing also in blood were most of the thyroid clonotypes expanded above 0.001. Prediction of ophthalmopathy progression came a median approximately 6.6 months pre-onset.

Participants, patients aged 18 to 65, had newly diagnosed hyperthyroidism with a duration under 2 months. Using RNA transcripts as the source, TCR beta CDR3 regions were amplified. The HTBI primer set drove a first-round RT-PCR of the TCR CDR3. From the multiplex PCR reads, TCRdb called clonotypes with MiXCR, one entry per CDR3 protein. Among about 840,000 distinct CDR3 sequences listed, about 38% were seen once. This clonotype originated in a man aged 18 to 30 with Graves' hyperthyroidism. Material: blood.

The DNA of the CDR3 is TGCAGCTTAGTGGATTTGGAGACCCAGTACTTC. Its translation: CSLVDLETQYF. The chain is built from TRBV29-1 and TRBJ2-5; no reliable D call. Germline assignment: CDR1 SQVTM and CDR2 ANQGSEA. The length of the CDR3 is 11 residues. Trimming cost V 8 bases and J 5 bases, with 12 bases left between them.